Below, 18 T cell receptor beta chains from the same sample are listed, as sequenced in a study of blood T cells in healthy people across ages. A second PCR, run for about 6 to 12 cycles, used a sample-barcoded 5' primer plus a J-beta primer mix. MiXCR, applied by TCRdb to the 5' RACE reads, yields one record per CDR3 protein. This sample carries approximately 800,000 distinct CDR3 sequences, around half of them seen once, and the ten largest clones take roughly two fifths. Input material: blood. The receptors originated from an elderly man in good health.

The rearrangement links TRBV12-3 or TRBV12-4 to TRBJ2-7; weak D call: TRBD1 (6 bases). This CDR3 has 18 residues. Trimming left V 4 bases short and J 3 bases short, with 25 bases between. CDR3 coding DNA: TGTGCCAGCAGTTCCACACCGATTAGACAGGACAGTTTCTACGAGCAGTACTTC. Its translation is CASSSTPIRQDSFYEQYF.

V and J are TRBV28 and TRBJ2-3, with D possibly being TRBD1 (6 bases). Trimming stripped 3 bases from V and 4 bases from J, with 11 bases between. This CDR3 spans 14 amino acids. Looked up from germline, CDR1 is MDHEN and CDR2 is SYDVKM. This CDR3 is CASSFQGLADTQYF. Here the CDR3 DNA reads TGTGCCAGCAGTTTTCAGGGGTTGGCAGATACGCAGTATTTT.

This chain links TRBV11-1 with TRBJ2-3, with a tentative D call TRBD1 (6 bases). This CDR3 is built from 15 residues. Germline CDR1 and CDR2: SGHAT and FQDESV (reference sequence). The germline V and J ends were trimmed by 4 bases and 14 bases, with 25 bases remaining between them. The CDR3 bases are TGTGCCAGCAGCTCTCGGACAGACAGAGACAGATACGCGTATTTT. It codes for CASSSRTDRDRYAYF.

V gene TRBV4-1 combines with J gene TRBJ2-7; D gene uncertain. The V gene lost 0 bases and the J gene lost 0 bases, with 12 bases spanning the gap. The CDR3 consists of 16 residues. CDR1 is MGHRA and CDR2 is YSYEKL in the germline V gene. CDR3: CASSQDRALFSYEQYF. The CDR3 nucleotides read TGCGCCAGCAGCCAAGATCGGGCATTATTCTCCTACGAGCAGTACTTC.

The chain links TRBV12-3 or TRBV12-4 to TRBJ1-1; TRBD1 might be the D (5 bases). CDR3 length: 12 amino acids. The V and J ends lost 3 bases and 11 bases respectively, with 13 bases between them. CDR3 nucleotides: TGTGCCAGCAGTTTTCAGGAGGGGCGGGCTTTCTTT. Translating gives CASSFQEGRAFF.

The CDR3 sequence: CASSFRGLQPELFF. For the CDR3, the DNA is TGTGCCAGCAGCTTCCGGGGACTACAGCCGGAGCTGTTTTTT. This sequence joins TRBV11-2 and TRBJ2-2, with 7 bases fitting TRBD2. Germline lookup yields CDR1 SGHAT and CDR2 FQNNGV. V trimming: 3 bases; J trimming: 10 bases; junction bases outside the gene matches: 8. The CDR3 runs 14 residues.

In this sample, this clonotype turned up a few times. The chain combines TRBV5-6 with TRBJ1-2, with D possibly being TRBD1 (6 bases). Looked up from germline, CDR1 is SGHDT and CDR2 is YYEEEE. Trimming cost V 4 bases and J 4 bases, with 17 bases left between them. The CDR3 totals 15 residues. Here the CDR3 DNA reads TGTGCCAGCAGCCCCCCAGGGGCAGAAGGCTATGGCTACACCTTC. This sequence encodes CASSPPGAEGYGYTF.

The rearrangement links TRBV14 to TRBJ2-7, with 10 bases that match TRBD2. The CDR3 has 20 residues. V gave up 0 bases and J gave up 4 bases; unmatched junction bases: 18. The germline V gene has CDR1 SGHDN and CDR2 FVKESK. The CDR3 DNA follows: TGTGCCAGCAGCCAAGATGCCGCCAAACGGAGCGGGAGGGCCGGGTACGAGCAGTACTTC. Translation: CASSQDAAKRSGRAGYEQYF.

This chain links TRBV29-1 with TRBJ2-7, with 7 bases that match TRBD2. The ends lost 3 bases at V and 4 bases at J; junction bases unmatched: 6. The CDR3 sequence is 13 residues long. Germline CDR1 SQVTM, CDR2 ANQGSEA. In DNA form, the CDR3 reads TGCAGCGTTGACGCGGGAGTAGGTTACGAGCAGTACTTC. Translated, it gives CSVDAGVGYEQYF.

The genes are TRBV2 and TRBJ2-3, with 13 bases that match TRBD2. Germline lookup yields CDR1 SNHLY and CDR2 FYNNEI. CDR3 length equals 17 residues. The J segment lost 3 bases and the V segment lost 7 bases, leaving 10 bases of the junction unmatched. The CDR3 nucleotides are TGTGCCAGCAACGTGCGGACTAGCGGGAGCAGGACAGATACGCAGTATTTT. Its translation is CASNVRTSGSRTDTQYF. Using reference TRBV2 and TRBJ2-3 for the parts outside the CDR3, the full variable domain is EPEVTQTPSHQVTQMGQEVILRCVPISNHLYFYWYRQILGQKVEFLVSFYNNEISEKSEIFDDQFSVERPDGSNFTLKIRSTKLEDSAMYFCASNVRTSGSRTDTQYFGPGTRLTVL.

The rearrangement uses TRBV15 and TRBJ1-2; 7 nucleotides line up with TRBD1. J gave up 6 bases and V 0 bases, and 1 base lay outside the gene matches. Germline V lookup: CDR1 LNHNV, CDR2 YYDKDF (reference sequence). CDR3 size: 13 residues. CDR3 nucleotide sequence: TGTGCCACCAGCAGAGAAGGGACAGATGGCTACACCTTC. Translated, it gives CATSREGTDGYTF. Together with reference TRBV15 and TRBJ1-2, the CDR3 gives the full variable domain: DAMVIQNPRYQVTQFGKPVTLSCSQTLNHNVMYWYQQKSSQAPKLLFHYYDKDFNNEADTPDNFQSRRPNTSFCFLDIRSPGLGDTAMYLCATSREGTDGYTFGSGTRLTVV.

The rearrangement uses TRBV6-1 and TRBJ2-1, with D possibly TRBD2 on 6 matching bases. The CDR3 is 20 amino acids. Trimming cost V 7 bases and J 3 bases, with 31 bases left between them. Looked up from germline, CDR1 is MNHNS and CDR2 is SASEGT. In DNA form, the CDR3 reads TGTGCCAGCATCCCACCACAGCTAGCGCAGGAGTTACCCTACTACAATGAGCAGTTCTTC. Its protein product is CASIPPQLAQELPYYNEQFF.

This clonotype was recorded a few times. The chain links TRBV4-2 to TRBJ2-3; D perhaps matches TRBD2 (5 bases). The CDR3 has 15 residues. Trimming removed 1 base at V and 4 bases at J, with 12 bases between. Germline CDR1 reads LGHNA; CDR2 reads YNFKEQ. CDR3 nucleotides: TGTGCCAGCAGCCAAGTAGCGACGGGCGCAGATACGCAGTATTTT. Residues: CASSQVATGADTQYF.

V and J are TRBV20-1 and TRBJ2-3, with 8 positions matching TRBD2. The CDR3 covers 14 residues. The trim removed 3 bases at V and 8 bases at J, leaving 10 bases unmatched. Germline assignment: CDR1 DFQATT and CDR2 SNEGSKA (reference sequence). The CDR3 DNA sequence: TGCAGTGCTAGCACGGCGGGAGGAGGAGGTACGCAGTATTTT. Residues: CSASTAGGGGTQYF.

The chain is built from TRBV5-1 and TRBJ2-1; 10 positions agree with TRBD1. The CDR3 has 16 residues. Germline V lookup: CDR1 SGHRS, CDR2 YFSETQ. Unmatched junction bases numbered 9, after V lost 2 bases and J lost 7 bases. DNA of the CDR3: TGCGCCAGCAGCTTCGACCGGGACAGGGGCATAAATGAGCAGTTCTTC. Its protein product is CASSFDRDRGINEQFF.

This sequence joins TRBV5-1 and TRBJ2-7, with 7 bases fitting TRBD1. Germline CDR1 SGHRS, CDR2 YFSETQ. V lost 7 bases to trimming and J lost 0 bases; unmatched junction nucleotides: 10. This CDR3 comprises 15 residues. The CDR3 spells CASHGQAGSSYEQYF. CDR3 in DNA: TGCGCCAGCCACGGACAGGCCGGCAGCTCCTACGAGCAGTACTTC. Combining the CDR3 with reference TRBV5-1 and TRBJ2-7 gives the whole variable domain KAGVTQTPRYLIKTRGQQVTLSCSPISGHRSVSWYQQTPGQGLQFLFEYFSETQRNKGNFPGRFSGRQFSNSRSEMNVSTLELGDSALYLCASHGQAGSSYEQYFGPGTRLTVT.

The chain employs TRBV5-1 and TRBJ1-1; 7 bases match TRBD1. This CDR3 contains 16 residues. V lost 4 bases and J lost 1; bases outside the gene matches: 10. The germline CDR1 and CDR2 sequences are SGHRS and YFSETQ. CDR3 sequence: CASSPGAGGKNTEAFF. In nucleotides, the CDR3 is TGCGCCAGCAGCCCGGGCGCAGGGGGAAAGAACACTGAAGCTTTCTTT.

The sample holds a few counts of this clonotype. This sequence joins TRBV6-6 and TRBJ2-1; the D is unclear. This CDR3 region has 11 residues. Trimming pared 6 bases from V and 8 bases from J, leaving 8 bases between. Germline assignment: CDR1 MNHNY and CDR2 SVGAGI (reference sequence). This chain's CDR3 is CASSPLDEQFF. CDR3 DNA sequence: TGTGCCAGCAGCCCTTTAGATGAGCAGTTCTTC.